The source of this T cell receptor beta chain is a study of molecular identifiers for immune sequencing clone quantification. The study, taken as a whole, reports: Spiked Jurkat TCR RNA equal to one cell could reportedly be picked out among some 1 million naive cells.

This clonotype was seen repeatedly, ten times or more. Its antigen is not identified. Germline CDR1 SGHDT, CDR2 YYEEEE. V lost 3 bases and J 4 bases, leaving 16 bases between the germline ends. The CDR3 totals 16 residues. Generation of bulk TCR libraries relied on previously described methods and listed TCR primers. TCRdb re-called the PCR reads through MiXCR, storing one row per CDR3 protein. The sample holds about half a million distinct CDR3 sequences, about 20% seen once. The J gene is TRBJ2-2, the V gene TRBV5-6; D is possibly TRBD1 (6 bases). The sample consisted of naive CD8+ T cells from blood, with Jurkat cell RNA spiked in. This sample's subset: FACS-sorted CD8+CD4-CCR7+CD45RA+ naive T cells. The sequence came from a human donor in good health. Some libraries in this study had Jurkat cell RNA spiked in. CDR3 nucleotide sequence: TGTGCCAGCAGCTCGCAGCTGGGGGCCGGCACCGGGGAGCTGTTTTTT. The encoded protein is CASSSQLGAGTGELFF.